Below are 19 T cell receptor beta chains sequenced from a single sample in a study of technical replicates of blood from several donors. TCRdb's copy holds only in-frame clones and misses some; the assay was immunoSEQ multiplex PCR. Among about 90,000 clones listed, just under 95% were seen once. The sequencing sample was made of T cells isolated from PBMCs. The source of these receptors is a human donor in good health.

The rearrangement joins TRBV27 to TRBJ1-5; 8 bases agree with TRBD1. This CDR3 spans 15 amino acids. V trimming: 6 bases; J trimming: 4 bases; junction bases outside the gene matches: 8. Germline CDR1 is MNHEY and CDR2 is SMNVEV (reference sequence). CDR3 in amino acids: CASRFQGALNQPQHF. CDR3 sequence (DNA): TGTGCCAGCAGATTCCAGGGGGCTTTAAATCAGCCCCAGCATTTT.

The J gene is TRBJ1-1, the V gene TRBV30, with a weak D call TRBD1 (6 bases). The CDR3 totals 16 residues. V was pared by 4 bases and J by 2 bases, with 20 bases between. CDR1 GTSNPN and CDR2 SVGIG come from the germline V gene (reference sequence). Here the CDR3 reads CAWTLKAGEINTEAFF. For the CDR3, the DNA is TGTGCCTGGACCCTCAAGGCAGGGGAGATCAACACTGAAGCTTTCTTT.

V usage is TRBV19 and J usage is TRBJ2-7; 8 nucleotides line up with TRBD1. Germline-derived CDR1 and CDR2 are LNHDA and SQIVND (reference sequence). Trimming cost V 1 base and J 0 bases; bases outside gene matches: 2. The CDR3 has 15 residues. The CDR3 loop is CASSIGTGSSYEQYF. In DNA, the CDR3 is TGTGCCAGTAGTATAGGGACAGGGTCCTCCTACGAGCAGTACTTC.

The rearrangement joins TRBV19 to TRBJ1-5; 8 positions match TRBD1. Germline-derived CDR1 and CDR2 are LNHDA and SQIVND (reference sequence). The CDR3 contains 13 residues. V shed 8 bases and J 5 bases; nucleotides not matched to a gene: 5. The CDR3 protein is CASSDREYQPQHF. The DNA for the CDR3 is TGTGCCAGTTCGGACAGGGAATATCAGCCCCAGCATTTT. The whole variable domain, filled in from reference TRBV19 and TRBJ1-5, reads DGGITQSPKYLFRKEGQNVTLSCEQNLNHDAMYWYRQDPGQGLRLIYYSQIVNDFQKGDIAEGYSVSREKKESFPLTVTSAQKNPTAFYLCASSDREYQPQHFGDGTRLSIL.

The gene calls are TRBV7-2 and TRBJ2-7; TRBD1 might be the D (5 bases). CDR1 is SGHTA and CDR2 is FQGNSA in the germline V gene. This CDR3 region has 14 residues. Trimming left V 3 bases short and J 4 bases short, with 13 bases between. CDR3 region: CASSLQTEIYEQYF. DNA for the CDR3: TGTGCCAGCAGCTTGCAGACAGAGATTTACGAGCAGTACTTC.

The chain uses TRBV7-9 and TRBJ2-7; D may be TRBD1 (6 bases). The germline gives CDR1 SEHNR, CDR2 FQNEAQ (reference sequence). V was pared by 5 bases and J by 1 base, with 15 bases between. The CDR3 length is 15 residues. CDR3: CASSQPGRGSYEQYF. The CDR3 region has the DNA TGTGCCAGCAGCCAACCAGGCAGGGGTTCCTACGAGCAGTACTTC.

The CDR3 sequence is CASSRLAESTDTQYF. The DNA of the CDR3 is TGTGCCAGCAGTCGACTAGCGGAGAGCACAGATACGCAGTATTTT. The chain is built from TRBV28 and TRBJ2-3, with 9 bases identical to TRBD2. Losses at the gene ends were 5 bases for V and 0 bases for J; bases not matched to a gene: 3. CDR3 length: 15 residues. Germline V gene sequence: CDR1 MDHEN, CDR2 SYDVKM.

The chain carries TRBV7-8 and TRBJ1-6; possible D gene TRBD1, 6 bases. Germline CDR1 SGHVS, CDR2 FQNEAQ. V was shortened by 3 bases and J by 7 bases, with 10 bases between the two germline ends. The CDR3 contains 14 residues. CDR3 sequence reads: CASSFRTGNSPLHF. CDR3 bases: TGTGCCAGCAGCTTTCGAACAGGGAATTCACCCCTCCACTTT.

V usage is TRBV2 and J usage is TRBJ2-1; TRBD1 matches 9 bases. J was trimmed by 4 bases and V by 6 bases; bases with no gene match: 10. CDR1 and CDR2 (germline): SNHLY, FYNNEI. The length of the CDR3 is 16 residues. The DNA of the CDR3 is TGTGCCAGCAGCAACCCCGGGACAGGGCCATACAATGAGCAGTTCTTC. This translates into CASSNPGTGPYNEQFF.

V and J are TRBV6-6 and TRBJ2-1, with 9 nucleotides matching TRBD1. Germline loops: CDR1 MNHNY, CDR2 SVGAGI (reference sequence). The CDR3 runs to 14 residues. V lost 6 bases, J lost 7 bases, and 7 bases stayed unmatched. This chain's CDR3 is CASRRGTGQNEQFF. Written as DNA, the CDR3 is TGTGCCAGCAGGCGAGGGACAGGGCAAAATGAGCAGTTCTTC.

CDR3 nucleotides: TGCAGCGTTGGTGCAGGGTGGGGTAGGGAGCAGTACTTC. Its translation: CSVGAGWGREQYF. The chain uses TRBV29-1 and TRBJ2-7, with D perhaps TRBD1 (5 bases). V was trimmed by 4 bases and J by 7 bases, leaving 17 bases between them. The germline gives CDR1 SQVTM, CDR2 ANQGSEA. The CDR3 has 13 residues.

CDR3 loop: CATSLGQGAEKLFF. The CDR3 nucleotides are TGTGCCACCTCGCTGGGACAGGGGGCTGAAAAACTGTTTTTT. This rearrangement joins TRBV10-3 to TRBJ1-4; TRBD1 matches at 12 bases. With 10 bases clipped from V and 7 bases from J, the junction kept 7 bases outside the gene matches. CDR1 and CDR2 from the germline V gene are ENHRY and SYGVKD. This CDR3 has 14 residues.

This chain links TRBV30 with TRBJ1-2, with 8 bases aligning to TRBD1. The CDR3 extends over 14 amino acids. From germline, CDR1 is GTSNPN and CDR2 SVGIG (reference sequence). V shed 0 bases, J shed 8 bases, and the junction held 8 bases outside the gene matches. The CDR3 here is CAWSVSPRGHGYTF. As DNA, the CDR3 is TGTGCCTGGAGTGTAAGCCCCAGGGGGCACGGCTACACCTTC.

The chain carries TRBV28 and TRBJ1-2; 7 bases map to TRBD1. The CDR3 runs to 15 residues. V dropped 6 bases and J dropped 3; count of bases not matched to a gene: 10. Germline V gene data show CDR1 as MDHEN and CDR2 as SYDVKM. The CDR3 loop is CASRPRTGRHYGYTF. As DNA, the CDR3 is TGTGCCAGCAGACCCCGGACAGGTCGACACTATGGCTACACCTTC.

This chain links TRBV7-8 with TRBJ1-1; 8 positions agree with TRBD1. The CDR3 length is 12 residues. Germline CDR1 and CDR2: SGHVS and FQNEAQ. Losses at the gene ends were 4 bases for V and 11 bases for J; bases not matched to a gene: 6. The CDR3 sequence is CASSSPGQEAFF. CDR3 in DNA: TGTGCCAGCAGCTCCCCGGGACAGGAGGCTTTCTTT.

V and J are TRBV4-1 and TRBJ2-7, with D unresolved. V gave up 0 bases and J gave up 0 bases, with 9 bases separating them. Germline-derived CDR1 and CDR2 are MGHRA and YSYEKL. The CDR3 totals 15 residues. CDR3 DNA: TGCGCCAGCAGCCAAGAGATACTGAGCTCCTACGAGCAGTACTTC. Its translation: CASSQEILSSYEQYF.

The chain carries TRBV27 and TRBJ1-1; 10 nucleotides match TRBD1. There are 16 residues in the CDR3. V lost 1 base, J lost 3 bases, and 5 bases stayed unmatched. Looked up from germline, CDR1 is MNHEY and CDR2 is SMNVEV (reference sequence). The CDR3 DNA is TGTGCCAGCAGTTTATTCGGGGGGACAGGGGACACTGAAGCTTTCTTT. It translates to CASSLFGGTGDTEAFF.

This clone was seen once. This sequence joins TRBV14 and TRBJ2-5; TRBD2 matches at 7 bases. The germline CDR1 and CDR2 sequences are SGHDN and FVKESK. The V gene end was trimmed by 6 bases and the J gene end by 7 bases; junction bases not matched to a gene: 8. The CDR3 is 13 residues long. The CDR3 DNA follows: TGTGCCAGCAGTCCCGGACTAGACGTGACCCAGTACTTC. Protein sequence: CASSPGLDVTQYF.

The chain couples TRBV4-1 to TRBJ2-3; 7 bases line up with TRBD1. J was trimmed by 2 bases and V by 1 base; bases with no gene match: 6. CDR1 and CDR2 from the germline V gene are MGHRA and YSYEKL. This CDR3 spans 16 amino acids. CDR3 nucleotides: TGCGCCAGCAGCCAAGGTCAGGGGGATATCACAGATACGCAGTATTTT. Encoded protein: CASSQGQGDITDTQYF.